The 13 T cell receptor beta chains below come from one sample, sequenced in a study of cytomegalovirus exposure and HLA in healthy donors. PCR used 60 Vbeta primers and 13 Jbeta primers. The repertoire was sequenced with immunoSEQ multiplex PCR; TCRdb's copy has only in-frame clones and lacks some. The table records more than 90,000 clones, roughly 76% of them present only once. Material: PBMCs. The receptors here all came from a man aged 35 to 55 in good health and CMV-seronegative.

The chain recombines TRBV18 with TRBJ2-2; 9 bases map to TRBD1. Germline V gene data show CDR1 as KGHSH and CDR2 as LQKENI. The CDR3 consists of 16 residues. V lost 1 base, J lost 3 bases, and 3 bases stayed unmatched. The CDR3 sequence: CASSPLTGGDTGELFF. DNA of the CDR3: TGTGCCAGCTCACCACTTACAGGGGGCGACACCGGGGAGCTGTTTTTT.

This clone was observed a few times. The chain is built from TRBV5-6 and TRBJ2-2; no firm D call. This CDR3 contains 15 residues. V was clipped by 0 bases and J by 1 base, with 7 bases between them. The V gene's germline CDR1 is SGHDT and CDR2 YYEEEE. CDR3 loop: CASSLVPRNTGELFF. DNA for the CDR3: TGTGCCAGCAGCTTGGTCCCCAGGAACACCGGGGAGCTGTTTTTT.

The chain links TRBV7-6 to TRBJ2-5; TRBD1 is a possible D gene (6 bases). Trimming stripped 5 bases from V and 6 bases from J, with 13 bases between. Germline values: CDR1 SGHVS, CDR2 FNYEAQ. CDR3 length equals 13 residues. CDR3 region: CASSPGHLKTQYF. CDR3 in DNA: TGTGCCAGCAGCCCGGGACATTTAAAGACCCAGTACTTC.

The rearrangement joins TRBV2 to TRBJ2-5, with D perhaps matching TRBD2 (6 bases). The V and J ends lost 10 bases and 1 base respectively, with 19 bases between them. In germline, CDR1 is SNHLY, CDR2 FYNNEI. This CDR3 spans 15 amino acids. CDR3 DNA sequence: TGTGCCAATAGCCGGGCCCCGGGGGTCCAAGAGACCCAGTACTTC. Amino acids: CANSRAPGVQETQYF.

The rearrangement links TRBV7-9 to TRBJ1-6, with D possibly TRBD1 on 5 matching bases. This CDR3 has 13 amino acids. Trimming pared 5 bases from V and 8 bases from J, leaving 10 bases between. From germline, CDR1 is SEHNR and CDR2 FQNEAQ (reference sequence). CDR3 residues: CASSPGGDSPLHF. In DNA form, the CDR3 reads TGTGCCAGCAGCCCTGGGGGGGATTCACCCCTCCACTTT.

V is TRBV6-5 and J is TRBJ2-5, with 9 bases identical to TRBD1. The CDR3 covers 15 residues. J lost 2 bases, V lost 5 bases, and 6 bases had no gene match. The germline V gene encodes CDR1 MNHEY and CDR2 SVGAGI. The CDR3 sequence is CASSRTGTGQETQYF. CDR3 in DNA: TGTGCCAGCAGTCGGACTGGGACAGGGCAAGAGACCCAGTACTTC.

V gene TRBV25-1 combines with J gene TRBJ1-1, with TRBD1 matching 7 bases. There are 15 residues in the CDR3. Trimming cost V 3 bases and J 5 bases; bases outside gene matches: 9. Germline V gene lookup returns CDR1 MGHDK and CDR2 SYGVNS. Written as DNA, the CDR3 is TGTGCCAGCAGTGAGGTTCACAGGGGTAGAACTGAAGCTTTCTTT. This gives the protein CASSEVHRGRTEAFF. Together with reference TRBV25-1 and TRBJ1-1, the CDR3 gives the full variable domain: EADIYQTPRYLVIGTGKKITLECSQTMGHDKMYWYQQDPGMELHLIHYSYGVNSTEKGDLSSESTVSRIRTEHFPLTLESARPSHTSQYLCASSEVHRGRTEAFFGQGTRLTVV.

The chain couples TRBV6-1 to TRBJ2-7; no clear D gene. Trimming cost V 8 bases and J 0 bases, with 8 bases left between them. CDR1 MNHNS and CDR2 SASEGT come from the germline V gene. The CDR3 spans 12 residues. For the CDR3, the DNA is TGTGCCAGCGGTGTCGGCTCCTACGAGCAGTACTTC. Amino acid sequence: CASGVGSYEQYF.

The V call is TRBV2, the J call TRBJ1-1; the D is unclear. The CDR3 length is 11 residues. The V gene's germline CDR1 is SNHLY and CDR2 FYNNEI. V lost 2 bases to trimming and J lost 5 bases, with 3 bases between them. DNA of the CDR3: TGTGCCAGCAGTGAATATACTGAAGCTTTCTTT. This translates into CASSEYTEAFF.

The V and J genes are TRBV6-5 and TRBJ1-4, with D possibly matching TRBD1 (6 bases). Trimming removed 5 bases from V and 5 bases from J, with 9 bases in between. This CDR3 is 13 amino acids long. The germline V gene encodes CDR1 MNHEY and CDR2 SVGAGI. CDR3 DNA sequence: TGTGCCAGCAGTCACAGGGACAATGAAAAACTGTTTTTT. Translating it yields CASSHRDNEKLFF.

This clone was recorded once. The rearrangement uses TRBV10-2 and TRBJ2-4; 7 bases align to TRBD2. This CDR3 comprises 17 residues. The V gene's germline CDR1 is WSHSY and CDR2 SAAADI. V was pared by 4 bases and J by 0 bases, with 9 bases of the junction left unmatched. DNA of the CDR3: TGCGCCAGCAGTGGCCCTACGCGGGAGAAAGCCAAAAACATTCAGTACTTC. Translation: CASSGPTREKAKNIQYF.

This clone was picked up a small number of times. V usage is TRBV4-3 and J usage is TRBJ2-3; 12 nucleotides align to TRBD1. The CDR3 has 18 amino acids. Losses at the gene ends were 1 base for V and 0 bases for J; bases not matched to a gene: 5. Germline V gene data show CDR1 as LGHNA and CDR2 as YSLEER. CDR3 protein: CASSQGSGQGASTDTQYF. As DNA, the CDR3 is TGCGCCAGCAGCCAAGGCTCGGGACAGGGGGCGAGCACAGATACGCAGTATTTT.

Here the CDR3 DNA reads TGTGCCAGCAGCCCCTCAGGGGCATTCAATGAGCAGTTCTTC. It yields the protein CASSPSGAFNEQFF. The chain recombines TRBV7-6 with TRBJ2-1; D might be TRBD1 (6 bases). The CDR3 spans 14 residues. V dropped 5 bases and J dropped 6 bases, with 14 bases sitting between them. The germline gives CDR1 SGHVS, CDR2 FNYEAQ. Together with reference TRBV7-6 and TRBJ2-1, the CDR3 gives the full variable domain: GAGVSQSPRYKVTKRGQDVALRCDPISGHVSLYWYRQALGQGPEFLTYFNYEAQQDKSGLPNDRFSAERPEGSISTLTIQRTEQRDSAMYRCASSPSGAFNEQFFGPGTRLTVL.